These T cell receptor beta chains were read from a single sample in a study of regulatory T cells in long-lasting Graves disease. TCRdb fed the multiplex PCR reads into MiXCR, producing one record per CDR3 protein. The sample consists of 680,000 or so distinct CDR3 sequences, roughly 16% of them appearing once. These data also formed part of another study, on T cells in Graves' hyperthyroidism and ophthalmopathy.

Material: peripheral blood mononuclear cells (PBMCs), obtained at new diagnosis, from a patient treated with antithyroid drugs. The receptors come from a woman aged 25 to 45 with Graves disease. The CDR3 runs from the conserved cysteine through the conserved F or W. A D gene is named only where the DNA matches it firmly. The size entry is marked missing in some rows and otherwise reads once, few, many or a size class.

cdr3_nt	cdr3_aa	d_call	cdr3_length	v_call	j_call	clone_size
TGTGCCACCAGCCGGGGGGTAATGTCGAACACCGGGGAGCTGTTTTTT	CATSRGVMSNTGELFF	TRBD2	16	TRBV24-1	TRBJ2-2	-
TGTGCCAGCAGTTTCCGGTACGAGCAGTACTTC	CASSFRYEQYF	-	11	TRBV28	TRBJ2-7	many
TGTGCCAGCAGTCAGACAGTTTTAAATTCACCCCTCCACTTT	CASSQTVLNSPLHF	-	14	TRBV2	TRBJ1-6	many
TGTGCCAGCAGTGAAGTGGGGGGTGCCCCTATTTCACCCCTCCACTTT	CASSEVGGAPISPLHF	-	16	TRBV2	TRBJ1-6	few
TGTGCCAGCAGTTTAAATCTATTGGAGACCCAGTACTTC	CASSLNLLETQYF	-	13	TRBV28	TRBJ2-5	-
TGTGCCAGCAAACAGGTGGGGCCAAACACTGAAGCTTTCTTT	CASKQVGPNTEAFF	-	14	TRBV6-1	TRBJ1-1	many
TGTGCCAACAGTCCCGTGGGTAGGACCGGGGAGCTGTTTTTC	CANSPVGRTGELFF	-	14	TRBV2	TRBJ2-2	few
TGTGCCAGCAGCTTAGCGGGGACAGGGAAGTTTTGGAAGACCCAGTACTTC	CASSLAGTGKFWKTQYF	TRBD1	17	TRBV7-2	TRBJ2-5	many
TGTGCCAGTAGTATCGGCTGGGGTAACCATCAGCCCCAGCATTTT	CASSIGWGNHQPQHF	-	15	TRBV19	TRBJ1-5	-
TGTGCCAGCAGTTTACCGGGACAATTTGTCGAGACCCAGTACTTC	CASSLPGQFVETQYF	-	15	TRBV28	TRBJ2-5	-
TGTGCCACCAGCGGTGGGACTCGTTTGTACGAGCAGTACTTC	CATSGGTRLYEQYF	-	14	TRBV15	TRBJ2-7	few
TGTGCCAGCAGCCCAACTAGGGCTAGCGGGAGGGGGGCGGAGCTGTTTTTT	CASSPTRASGRGAELFF	TRBD2	17	TRBV7-2	TRBJ2-2	few